This T cell receptor (beta chain) was sequenced for a study of shared clonotypes between healthy human individuals. Whole-study context: Three CD4 naive, three CD4 memory, two CD8 naive and one CD8 memory plate were used per donor.

Template for every sorted-subset replicate PCR totaled around 200 ng DNA, some 30,000 T cell genomes. The method was immunoSEQ multiplex PCR; TCRdb's version includes in-frame clones alone and lacks a portion of them. The table includes just over 2,000,000 clones, about 95% detected once. Terminally differentiated effector memory CD45RA+ cells were excluded from the naive CD8 cells, which were CD45RO-negative and positively selected for CCR7. All donors qualified as healthy HIV-negative adults and had experienced no recent acute infections or vaccinations. Every one of the donors was a Caucasian adult that lived in Nashville, Tennessee. The CDR3 totals 15 residues. Trimming stripped 4 bases from V and 3 bases from J, with 16 bases between. Germline V gene data show CDR1 as MNHEY and CDR2 as SMNVEV (reference sequence).

The sequenced material came from naive CD8+ T cells sorted from blood. The chain employs TRBV27 and TRBJ2-7, with D possibly matching TRBD1 (5 bases). The receptor was isolated from a man younger than 30 in good health. The CDR3: CASSSDGSGFYEQYF. The DNA for the CDR3 is TGTGCCAGCAGTTCAGACGGATCAGGGTTCTACGAGCAGTACTTC.